The clone carrying this T cell receptor (beta chain) was counted at least ten times. This sample stems from a study of T cells in Graves' hyperthyroidism and ophthalmopathy. Study-level information: Peripheral blood was acquired at first diagnosis, ahead of any therapy whatsoever.

Amplified regions were TCR beta CDR3 sequences from RNA transcripts. When the TCR CDR3 underwent first-round RT-PCR, the HTBI primer set was used. TCRdb re-called the multiplex PCR reads with MiXCR, one entry per CDR3 protein. Among 95,000 to 110,000 distinct CDR3 sequences, roughly 15% were seen once, and the ten largest hold under 45%. The J segment lost 2 bases and the V segment lost 4 bases, leaving 7 bases of the junction unmatched. The CDR3 is made up of 14 amino acids. The V gene's germline CDR1 is DFQATT and CDR2 SNEGSKA (reference sequence). Patients between 18 and 65 years old had hyperthyroidism, newly diagnosed and lasting under 2 months. Uncontrolled infection, other autoimmune disease, pregnancy or lactation barred patients from enrollment.

The sequence was collected from a woman in her forties or fifties with Graves' hyperthyroidism. The chain has TRBV20-1 and TRBJ2-7; 8 nucleotides align to TRBD2. The sequenced sample consisted of blood. CDR3 DNA: TGCAGTGCTACCGAAGCGGGAGTGACCTACGAGCAGTACTTC. It yields the protein CSATEAGVTYEQYF.